The rows below give T cell receptor beta chains drawn from one sample of a study of blood T cell repertoires in COVID-19. The repertoire was sequenced with immunoSEQ multiplex PCR; TCRdb's copy has only in-frame clones and lacks some. The data hold about 200,000 clones, with more than 75% observed a single time. Sequencing used peripheral blood. The receptors shown here come from a man aged 55 to 70 with acute or convalescent COVID-19. Both conserved end residues are part of each CDR3. The D gene is left open where the match is weak. The size entry is marked missing in some rows and otherwise reads once, few, many or a size class.

d_call,j_call,clone_size,v_call,cdr3_aa,cdr3_nt
TRBD1,TRBJ1-2,NA,TRBV18,CASSPPGTVTMGYTF,TGTGCCAGCTCACCTCCGGGGACAGTGACTATGGGCTACACCTTC
TRBD1,TRBJ1-1,once,TRBV27,CASSSRLGGAGTEAFF,TGTGCCAGCAGTTCCCGGTTAGGGGGCGCGGGCACTGAAGCTTTCTTT
NA,TRBJ2-7,NA,TRBV30,CAWSAKTGPRRYF,TGTGCCTGGAGTGCCAAAACAGGGCCTAGGAGGTACTTC
NA,TRBJ2-7,few,TRBV7-8,CASSSRWGGPSSYEQYF,TGTGCCAGCAGCTCGCGTTGGGGGGGGCCAAGCTCCTACGAGCAGTACTTC
TRBD1,TRBJ2-7,once,TRBV11-2,CASMKRPTGAYEQYF,TGTGCCAGCATGAAACGGCCGACAGGGGCCTACGAGCAGTACTTC
TRBD2,TRBJ2-7,NA,TRBV6-2/TRBV6-3,CASSRRTSGDFEQYF,TGTGCCAGCAGTCGGCGGACTAGCGGGGACTTCGAGCAGTACTTC
NA,TRBJ1-6,NA,TRBV19,CASSILGSPLHF,TGTGCCAGTAGTATACTGGGCTCACCCCTCCACTTT
TRBD1,TRBJ1-1,NA,TRBV28,CASTFQGGRLAAFF,TGTGCCAGCACCTTTCAGGGGGGTCGGTTGGCAGCTTTCTTT
TRBD1,TRBJ1-4,NA,TRBV6-2/TRBV6-3,CASSKNPDRAVMEKLFF,TGTGCCAGCAGTAAGAACCCCGACAGGGCCGTTATGGAAAAACTGTTTTTT
TRBD1,TRBJ1-3,NA,TRBV3-1/TRBV3-2,CASSQEMGQVISGNTIYF,TGTGCCAGCAGCCAAGAGATGGGACAGGTGATATCTGGAAACACCATATATTTT
NA,TRBJ1-4,once,TRBV3-1/TRBV3-2,CASSQGGGAGNEKLFF,TGTGCCAGCAGCCAAGGGGGGGGCGCGGGTAATGAAAAACTGTTTTTT
TRBD1,TRBJ1-4,NA,TRBV3-1/TRBV3-2,CASSHLGTGLEKLFF,TGTGCCAGCAGCCACCTCGGGACAGGGCTTGAAAAACTGTTTTTT
NA,TRBJ1-1,NA,TRBV24-1,CATRGQNTEAFF,TGTGCCACCCGGGGACAGAACACTGAAGCTTTCTTT
NA,TRBJ2-2,once,TRBV7-2,CASSYALPGGTGELFF,TGTGCCAGCAGCTACGCCCTCCCTGGGGGGACCGGGGAGCTGTTTTTT
TRBD1,TRBJ2-2,few,TRBV27,CASKWTGDTGELFF,TGTGCCAGCAAGTGGACAGGGGACACCGGGGAGCTGTTTTTT
TRBD1,TRBJ1-1,NA,TRBV9,CASSVGRGQVNTEAFF,TGTGCCAGCAGCGTAGGGCGGGGACAGGTGAACACTGAAGCTTTCTTT
TRBD1,TRBJ1-1,NA,TRBV5-6,CASSLKSRGRLSGTEAFF,TGTGCCAGCAGCTTGAAATCCAGGGGGCGACTATCAGGGACTGAAGCTTTCTTT
TRBD2,TRBJ2-2,NA,TRBV5-1,CASSGAHSGGTNTGELFF,TGCGCCAGCAGCGGGGCCCATAGCGGGGGAACGAACACCGGGGAGCTGTTTTTT
TRBD1,TRBJ2-5,NA,TRBV6-2/TRBV6-3,CASSYPAGTGTYQETQYF,TGTGCCAGCAGTTACCCAGCCGGGACAGGGACCTACCAAGAGACCCAGTACTTC
NA,TRBJ1-1,NA,TRBV3-1/TRBV3-2,CASSRGNTEAFF,TGTGCCAGCAGCCGAGGGAACACTGAAGCTTTCTTT
TRBD1,TRBJ2-2,NA,TRBV5-4,CASSPGTGGNTGELFF,TGTGCCAGCAGCCCGGGAACAGGGGGCAACACCGGGGAGCTGTTTTTT
NA,TRBJ2-5,NA,TRBV11-2,CASSLAPGLHLRGETQYF,TGTGCCAGCAGCTTAGCCCCAGGACTACACCTCCGGGGGGAGACCCAGTACTTC
TRBD1,TRBJ1-4,many,TRBV4-1,CASSQETWTGGFNEKLFF,TGCGCCAGCAGCCAAGAAACTTGGACAGGGGGATTTAATGAAAAACTGTTTTTT
NA,TRBJ1-6,once,TRBV5-6,CASSLGHSGSSYNSPLHF,TGTGCCAGCAGCTTGGGCCACAGCGGGAGCTCCTATAATTCACCCCTCCACTTT
NA,TRBJ1-2,once,TRBV20-1,CSTDGYTF,TGCAGTACAGATGGCTACACCTTC
TRBD1,TRBJ1-3,NA,TRBV9,CASGSGDRGSSGNTIYF,TGTGCCTCGGGGTCCGGGGACAGGGGTTCTTCTGGAAACACCATATATTTT
NA,TRBJ1-1,NA,TRBV7-9,CASSGRGASNTEAFF,TGTGCCAGCAGCGGGAGGGGGGCTTCGAACACTGAAGCTTTCTTT
TRBD1,TRBJ2-3,NA,TRBV6-5,CASRPTGAMDTQYF,TGTGCCAGCAGACCGACAGGGGCAATGGATACGCAGTATTTT
TRBD2,TRBJ2-3,NA,TRBV7-9,CASSPKLAGGPTDTQYF,TGTGCCAGCAGCCCAAAGCTAGCGGGGGGGCCCACAGATACGCAGTATTTT
TRBD1,TRBJ2-1,NA,TRBV19,CASSIVTGGSYNEQFF,TGTGCCAGTAGTATTGTGACAGGGGGCTCCTACAATGAGCAGTTCTTC
NA,TRBJ2-7,NA,TRBV5-6,CASSPRWGAYEQYF,TGTGCCAGCAGCCCCCGATGGGGGGCCTACGAGCAGTACTTC
TRBD1,TRBJ2-3,NA,TRBV18,CASSLQGQQFGSTDTQYF,TGTGCCAGCTCACTACAGGGGCAGCAGTTCGGAAGTACAGATACGCAGTATTTT
TRBD2,TRBJ2-7,NA,TRBV6-2/TRBV6-3,CASSSPTSGGTYEQYF,TGTGCCAGCAGTTCTCCGACTAGCGGGGGGACCTACGAGCAGTACTTC
TRBD1,TRBJ2-1,few,TRBV9,CASSLDTTPGTGYNEQFF,TGTGCCAGCAGCTTAGACACCACCCCCGGGACAGGGTACAATGAGCAGTTCTTC
TRBD1,TRBJ1-2,NA,TRBV28,CASSPGDRDVYGYTF,TGTGCCAGCAGTCCCGGGGACAGGGACGTCTATGGCTACACCTTC
NA,TRBJ2-3,NA,TRBV25-1,CASSEEKLTGDTQYF,TGTGCCAGCAGTGAAGAGAAGCTGACTGGAGATACGCAGTATTTT
NA,TRBJ1-3,NA,TRBV5-6,CASSPSLQVRSGNTIYF,TGTGCCAGCAGCCCCTCGCTACAGGTCCGGTCTGGAAACACCATATATTTT
NA,TRBJ1-4,NA,TRBV6-5,CASSYRQSANEKLFF,TGTGCCAGCAGTTATCGACAGTCCGCTAATGAAAAACTGTTTTTT
NA,TRBJ1-1,few,TRBV4-3,CASSQGSAGTGNTEAFF,TGCGCCAGCAGCCAAGGGTCCGCGGGGACGGGGAACACTGAAGCTTTCTTT
TRBD1,TRBJ2-2,NA,TRBV9,CASSGGQGRAGELFF,TGTGCCAGCAGCGGGGGACAGGGGAGGGCCGGGGAGCTGTTTTTT
NA,TRBJ2-7,NA,TRBV18,CASSPADRNYEQYF,TGTGCCAGCTCCCCAGCGGACAGAAACTACGAGCAGTACTTC
NA,TRBJ2-6,many,TRBV29-1,CSVGAVGGNSGANVLTF,TGCAGCGTTGGGGCGGTCGGGGGAAACTCTGGGGCCAACGTCCTGACTTTC
NA,TRBJ2-1,NA,TRBV18,CASSPPWQGNNEQFF,TGTGCCAGCTCACCACCGTGGCAGGGTAACAATGAGCAGTTCTTC
NA,TRBJ1-2,few,TRBV2,CASTTGSRGYTF,TGTGCCAGCACCACAGGGTCTAGAGGCTACACCTTC
NA,TRBJ1-1,few,TRBV14,CASSQDPQGKAEAFF,TGTGCCAGCAGCCAAGATCCGCAGGGGAAGGCTGAAGCTTTCTTT
TRBD1,TRBJ2-5,NA,TRBV5-1,CASSSRLSGTGKETQYF,TGCGCCAGCAGCTCCCGATTATCCGGGACAGGGAAGGAGACCCAGTACTTC
NA,TRBJ2-5,NA,TRBV5-6,CASSLAFSTTDETQYF,TGTGCCAGCAGCTTGGCCTTTTCGACTACAGACGAGACCCAGTACTTC
NA,TRBJ1-1,once,TRBV18,CASSPPDFLMGTEAFF,TGTGCCAGCTCACCACCGGACTTTCTGATGGGCACTGAAGCTTTCTTT
TRBD1,TRBJ2-2,NA,TRBV18,CASSPSQTGTNTGELFF,TGTGCCAGCTCGCCTTCCCAGACAGGGACGAACACCGGGGAGCTGTTTTTT
NA,TRBJ1-2,NA,TRBV6-6,CASSGTPMGGYTF,TGTGCCAGCAGTGGGACTCCCATGGGAGGCTACACCTTC
TRBD2,TRBJ2-7,NA,TRBV13,CASSSRLAGGPYEQYF,TGTGCCAGCAGCTCGAGACTAGCGGGGGGGCCGTACGAGCAGTACTTC
NA,TRBJ1-1,NA,TRBV5-5,CASSPAGSGNTEAFF,TGTGCCAGCAGCCCCGCGGGGAGTGGGAACACTGAAGCTTTCTTT
NA,TRBJ1-1,NA,TRBV6-5,CASSEVSANTEAFF,TGTGCCAGCAGCGAGGTGTCGGCGAACACTGAAGCTTTCTTT
NA,TRBJ2-5,NA,TRBV5-4,CASSFSVASGVGETQYF,TGTGCCAGCAGCTTTTCGGTCGCGTCAGGGGTCGGGGAGACCCAGTACTTC